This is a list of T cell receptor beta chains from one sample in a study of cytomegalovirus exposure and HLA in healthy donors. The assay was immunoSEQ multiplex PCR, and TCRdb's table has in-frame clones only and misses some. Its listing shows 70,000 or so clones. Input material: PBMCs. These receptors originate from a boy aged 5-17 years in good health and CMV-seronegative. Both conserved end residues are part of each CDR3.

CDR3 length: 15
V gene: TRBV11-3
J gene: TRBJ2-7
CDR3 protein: CASSLGALAGYEQYF

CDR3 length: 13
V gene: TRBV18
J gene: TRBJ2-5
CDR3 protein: CASSLEAAGAQYF

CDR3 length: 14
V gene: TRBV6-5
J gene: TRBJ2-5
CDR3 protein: CASRVGALGETQYF

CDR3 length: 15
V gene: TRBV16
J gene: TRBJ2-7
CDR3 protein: CASSHISSGSYEQYF

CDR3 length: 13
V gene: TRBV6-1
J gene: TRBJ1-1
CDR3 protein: CASSERDRTEAFF

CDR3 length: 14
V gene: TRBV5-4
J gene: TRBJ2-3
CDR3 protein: CASSRTGSADTQYF

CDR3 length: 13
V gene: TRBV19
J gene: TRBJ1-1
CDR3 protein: CATTTGRYTEAFF

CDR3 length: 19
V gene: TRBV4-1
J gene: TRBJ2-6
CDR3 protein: CASSQDSQGGFFGANVLTF

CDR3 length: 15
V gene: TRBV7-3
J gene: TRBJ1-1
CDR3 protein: CASSRSGGGSTEAFF

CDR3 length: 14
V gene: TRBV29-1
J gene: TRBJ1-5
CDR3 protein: CSVATGGSNQPQHF

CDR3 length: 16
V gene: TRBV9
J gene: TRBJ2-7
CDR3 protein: CASSVAPQPEGYEQYF

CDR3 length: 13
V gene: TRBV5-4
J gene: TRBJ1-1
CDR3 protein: CASSSGQGTEAFF

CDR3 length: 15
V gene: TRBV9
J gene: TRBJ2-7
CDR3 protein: CASSGGLAGDGEQYF

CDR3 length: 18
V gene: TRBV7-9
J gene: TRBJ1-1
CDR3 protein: CASSLAAGGLYRNTEAFF

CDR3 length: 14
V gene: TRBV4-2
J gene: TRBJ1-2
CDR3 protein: CASSQDGQNYGYTF

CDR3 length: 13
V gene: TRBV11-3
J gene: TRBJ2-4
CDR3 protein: CASSSRQGGIQYF

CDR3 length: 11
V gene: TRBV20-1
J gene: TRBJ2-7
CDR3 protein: CSARGAGEQYF

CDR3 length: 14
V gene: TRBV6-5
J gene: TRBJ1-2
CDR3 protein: CASSYSSRGSGYTF

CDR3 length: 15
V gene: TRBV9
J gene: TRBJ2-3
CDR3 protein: CASSEGTTNTDTQYF

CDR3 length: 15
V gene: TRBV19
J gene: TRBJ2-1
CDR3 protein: CASSMRGQAYNEQFF

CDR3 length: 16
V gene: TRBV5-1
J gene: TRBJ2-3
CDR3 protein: CASSLRTSGGADTQYF

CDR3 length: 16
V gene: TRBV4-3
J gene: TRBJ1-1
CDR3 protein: CASSREKKFGNTEAFF

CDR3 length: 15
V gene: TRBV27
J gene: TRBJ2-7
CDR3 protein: CASSQTLAEGHEQYF

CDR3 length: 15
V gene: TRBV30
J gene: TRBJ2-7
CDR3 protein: CAWSPLSQGEYEQYF

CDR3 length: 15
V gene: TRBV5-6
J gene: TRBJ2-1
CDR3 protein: CASSLPGQGHNEQFF

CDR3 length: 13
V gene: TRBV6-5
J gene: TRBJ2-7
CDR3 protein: CASSPGEPTEQYF